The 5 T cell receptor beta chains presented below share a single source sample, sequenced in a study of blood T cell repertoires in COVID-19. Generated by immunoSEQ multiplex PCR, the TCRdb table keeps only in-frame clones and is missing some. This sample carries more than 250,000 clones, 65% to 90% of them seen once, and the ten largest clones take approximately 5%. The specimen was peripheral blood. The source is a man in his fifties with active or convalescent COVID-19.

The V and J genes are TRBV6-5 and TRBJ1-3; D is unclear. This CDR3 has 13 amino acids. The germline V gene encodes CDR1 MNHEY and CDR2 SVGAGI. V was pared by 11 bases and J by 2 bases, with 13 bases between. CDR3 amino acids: CAGPGSAGNTIYF. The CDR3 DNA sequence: TGTGCCGGTCCGGGGTCAGCTGGAAACACCATATATTTT.

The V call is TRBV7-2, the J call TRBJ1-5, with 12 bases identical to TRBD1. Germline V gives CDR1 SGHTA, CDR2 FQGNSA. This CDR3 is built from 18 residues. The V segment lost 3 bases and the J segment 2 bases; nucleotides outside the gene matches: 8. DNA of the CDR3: TGTGCCAGCAGCTTCGGGACAGGGGGCAGATCGGGCAATCAGCCCCAGCATTTT. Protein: CASSFGTGGRSGNQPQHF.

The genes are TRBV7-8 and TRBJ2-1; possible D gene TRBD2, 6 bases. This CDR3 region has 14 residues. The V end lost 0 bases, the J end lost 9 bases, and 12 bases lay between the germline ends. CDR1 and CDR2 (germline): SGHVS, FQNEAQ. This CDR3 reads CASSLAGIGSEQFF. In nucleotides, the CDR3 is TGTGCCAGCAGCTTAGCGGGGATCGGGAGTGAGCAGTTCTTC.

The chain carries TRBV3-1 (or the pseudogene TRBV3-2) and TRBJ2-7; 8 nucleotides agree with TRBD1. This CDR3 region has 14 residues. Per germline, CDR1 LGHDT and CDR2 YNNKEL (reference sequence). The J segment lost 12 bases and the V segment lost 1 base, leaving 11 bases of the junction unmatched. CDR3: CASSQGPGQGRWYF. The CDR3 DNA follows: TGTGCCAGCAGCCAAGGCCCCGGACAGGGAAGATGGTACTTC.

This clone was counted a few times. CDR3 DNA: TGTGCCAGCAGCGCGGGAGCGGGCTCCTACGAGCAGTACTTC. Its protein is CASSAGAGSYEQYF. The V gene is TRBV9, the J gene TRBJ2-7; D is possibly TRBD2 (6 bases). With 3 bases removed from V and 0 bases from J, the gap between germline ends came to 10 bases. CDR1 and CDR2 (germline): SGDLS, YYNGEE. The CDR3 sequence is 14 residues long. The whole variable domain, remainder taken from reference TRBV9 and TRBJ2-7, is DSGVTQTPKHLITATGQRVTLRCSPRSGDLSVYWYQQSLDQGLQFLIQYYNGEERAKGNILERFSAQQFPDLHSELNLSSLELGDSALYFCASSAGAGSYEQYFGPGTRLTVT.